What follows describes a single T cell receptor beta chain. Its antigen is unknown. The data stem from a study of tumor and adjacent non-tumor tissue in lung cancer. Study-wide background: Samples averaged around 4 million productive TCRbeta reads each.

No cell sorting was done before RNA was extracted from the tissue. The normal lung tissue was taken more than 3 cm from the tumor edge. Broader study findings: TCR diversity was significantly greater in tumor than normal lung tissue.

CDR3 length: 15 residues. From germline, CDR1 is SGHAT and CDR2 FQNNGV. Three rounds of nested PCR, following a modified ARM-PCR protocol, produced the TCRbeta library. TCRdb re-analysed the multiplex PCR reads in MiXCR, keeping a single row per CDR3 protein. The table shows around 80,000 distinct CDR3 sequences, with 76% occurring only once. The rearrangement uses TRBV11-2 and TRBJ2-5; 7 nucleotides agree with TRBD1. The TCR sequence derives from a man in his 70s with non-small cell lung cancer. The specimen was distant non-tumor lung tissue. For the CDR3, the DNA is TGTACGAGCAACCCGGGGACAGTTGGGCAAGAGACCCAGTACTTC. As protein: CTSNPGTVGQETQYF.